The sample holds a few counts of the clone carrying this T cell receptor (beta chain). These data belong to a study of identical twins. The CDR3 covers 14 residues. V lost 6 bases, J lost 5 bases, and 7 bases stayed unmatched. A template switching step contributed a universal primer site, while unique molecular identifiers were present in the cDNA. TCRdb recomputed calls from the 5' RACE reads with MiXCR, one row per CDR3 protein. Among approximately 470,000 distinct CDR3 sequences listed, over 12% were seen once. These data were likewise used in another study, on yellow fever vaccine responses in identical twins. That paper states: Reportedly, twins showed a vaccine T cell response that looked partly convergent and partly personalized.

The chain combines TRBV12-3 or TRBV12-4 with TRBJ1-1, with 9 bases matching TRBD1. Specimen: CD4+ T cells sorted from blood. The sequence was collected from a woman aged 18-29 years in good health. The CDR3 protein is CASSRDRVGTEAFF. CDR3 bases: TGTGCCAGCAGCCGGGACAGGGTTGGTACTGAAGCTTTCTTT.